The T cell receptor beta chain under discussion was sequenced for a study of T cells in Graves' hyperthyroidism and ophthalmopathy. Trimming took 6 bases from V and 5 from J, leaving 14 bases between them. This CDR3 has 13 residues. Germline CDR1 and CDR2: SQVTM and ANQGSEA. From RNA transcripts, TCR beta CDR3 regions were amplified. Using the HTBI primer set, a first-round RT-PCR was run on the TCR CDR3. One entry per CDR3 protein results from TCRdb running MiXCR on the multiplex PCR reads. This table holds about 200,000 distinct CDR3 sequences, roughly 17% found once. The table lists this clonotype with many counts.

The receptor was derived from a woman between 50 and 59 years old with Graves' hyperthyroidism. The chain carries TRBV29-1 and TRBJ2-1, with a weak D call TRBD2 (6 bases). The sequencing sample was made of blood. CDR3 loop: CSVRRGLNNEQFF. The CDR3 DNA follows: TGCAGCGTCAGAAGGGGACTCAACAATGAGCAGTTCTTC.